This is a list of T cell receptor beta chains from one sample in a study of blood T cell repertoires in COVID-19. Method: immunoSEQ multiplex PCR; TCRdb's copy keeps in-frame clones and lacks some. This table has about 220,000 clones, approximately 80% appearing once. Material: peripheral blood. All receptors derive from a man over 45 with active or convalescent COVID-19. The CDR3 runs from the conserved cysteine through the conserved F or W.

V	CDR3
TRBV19	CASYGTDPYGYTF
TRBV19	CASSGGQDSRLNTEAFF
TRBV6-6	CASRGGTINYGYTF
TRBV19	CASAKGEYSNQPQHF
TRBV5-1	CASSSQETQYF
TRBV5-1	CASSDHRGSADTQYF
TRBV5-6	CASSLERGEQYF
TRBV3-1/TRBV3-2	CATSDRPDSEQYF
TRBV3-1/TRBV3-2	CASSQDPTGGGRDTQYF
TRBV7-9	CASSRGQGASETQYF
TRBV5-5	CASSLEWGESYEQYF
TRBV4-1	CASSQDPTGWEQYF
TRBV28	CASSPGSSYEQYF
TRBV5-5	CASSLAAQSTDTQYF
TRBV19	CASSGRSGAGYTF